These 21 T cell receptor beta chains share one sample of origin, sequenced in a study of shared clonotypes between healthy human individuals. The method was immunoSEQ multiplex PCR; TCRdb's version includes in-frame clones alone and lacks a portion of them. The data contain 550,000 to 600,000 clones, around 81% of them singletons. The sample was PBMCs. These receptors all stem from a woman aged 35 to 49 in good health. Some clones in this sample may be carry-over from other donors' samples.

The CDR3 spells CASSHPLAGEVRNEQFF. DNA of the CDR3: TGTGCCAGCAGCCACCCATTAGCGGGAGAGGTTCGCAATGAGCAGTTCTTC. V gene TRBV7-9 combines with J gene TRBJ2-1, with 9 bases identical to TRBD2. V lost 5 bases to trimming and J lost 6 bases; unmatched junction nucleotides: 14. This CDR3 contains 17 residues. In germline, CDR1 is SEHNR, CDR2 FQNEAQ (reference sequence).

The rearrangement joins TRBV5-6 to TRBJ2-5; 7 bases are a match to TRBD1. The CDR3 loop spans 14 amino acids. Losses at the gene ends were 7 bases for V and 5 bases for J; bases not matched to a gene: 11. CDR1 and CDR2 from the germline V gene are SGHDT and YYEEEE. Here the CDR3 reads CASFDSGGEETQYF. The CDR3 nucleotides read TGTGCCAGCTTTGATTCAGGGGGTGAGGAGACCCAGTACTTC.

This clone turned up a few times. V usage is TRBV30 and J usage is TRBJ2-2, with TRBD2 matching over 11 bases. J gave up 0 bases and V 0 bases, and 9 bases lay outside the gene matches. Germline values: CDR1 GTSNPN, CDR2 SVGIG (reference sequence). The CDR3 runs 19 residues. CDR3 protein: CAWSVLLGLAGANTGELFF. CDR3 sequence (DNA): TGTGCCTGGAGTGTACTGCTCGGACTAGCGGGTGCGAACACCGGGGAGCTGTTTTTT.

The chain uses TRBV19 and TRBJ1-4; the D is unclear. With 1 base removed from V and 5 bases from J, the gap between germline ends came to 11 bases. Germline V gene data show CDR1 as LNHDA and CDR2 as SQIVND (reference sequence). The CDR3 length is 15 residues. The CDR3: CASSIADRLNEKLFF. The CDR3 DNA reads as TGTGCCAGTAGTATAGCTGACCGCTTGAATGAAAAACTGTTTTTT.

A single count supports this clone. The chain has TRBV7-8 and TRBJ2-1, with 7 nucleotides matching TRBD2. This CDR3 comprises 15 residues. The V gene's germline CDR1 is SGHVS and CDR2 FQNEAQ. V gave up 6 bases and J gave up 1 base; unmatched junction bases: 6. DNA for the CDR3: TGTGCCAGCAGTGGGCCGGGAGGATCCTACAATGAGCAGTTCTTC. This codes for CASSGPGGSYNEQFF.

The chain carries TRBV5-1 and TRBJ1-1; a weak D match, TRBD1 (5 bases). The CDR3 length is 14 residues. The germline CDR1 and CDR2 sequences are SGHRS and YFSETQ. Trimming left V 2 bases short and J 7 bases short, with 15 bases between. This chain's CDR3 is CASSLDRPYHEAFF. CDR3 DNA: TGCGCCAGCAGCTTAGACAGACCTTACCATGAAGCTTTCTTT. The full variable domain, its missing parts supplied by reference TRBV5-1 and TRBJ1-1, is KAGVTQTPRYLIKTRGQQVTLSCSPISGHRSVSWYQQTPGQGLQFLFEYFSETQRNKGNFPGRFSGRQFSNSRSEMNVSTLELGDSALYLCASSLDRPYHEAFFGQGTRLTVV.

The CDR3 region has the DNA TGTGCCAGCAGCTACAGCCTCTATGGCTACACCTTC. This sequence encodes CASSYSLYGYTF. This chain connects TRBV11-2 to TRBJ1-2; D unclear. Per the germline V gene, CDR1 is SGHAT and CDR2 is FQNNGV. This CDR3 is 12 amino acids long. V was cut by 4 bases and J by 4 bases, with 7 bases left in between.

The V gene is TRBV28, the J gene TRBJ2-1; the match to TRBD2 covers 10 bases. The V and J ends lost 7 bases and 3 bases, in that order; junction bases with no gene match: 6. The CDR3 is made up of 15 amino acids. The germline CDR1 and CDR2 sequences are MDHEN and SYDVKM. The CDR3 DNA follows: TGTGCCAGCACCCCAGCTAGCGGGAGCTACAATGAGCAGTTCTTC. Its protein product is CASTPASGSYNEQFF.

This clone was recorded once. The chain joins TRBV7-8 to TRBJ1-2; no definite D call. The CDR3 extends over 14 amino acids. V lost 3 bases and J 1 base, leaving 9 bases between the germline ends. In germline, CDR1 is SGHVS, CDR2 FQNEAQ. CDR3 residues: CASSFGEFNYGYTF. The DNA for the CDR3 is TGTGCCAGCAGCTTTGGGGAGTTTAACTATGGCTACACCTTC.

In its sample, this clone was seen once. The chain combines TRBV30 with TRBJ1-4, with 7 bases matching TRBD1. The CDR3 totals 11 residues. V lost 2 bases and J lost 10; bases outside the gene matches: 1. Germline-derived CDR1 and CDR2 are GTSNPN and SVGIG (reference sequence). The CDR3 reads CAWSSGGKLFF. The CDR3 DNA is TGTGCCTGGAGTTCAGGGGGAAAACTGTTTTTT.

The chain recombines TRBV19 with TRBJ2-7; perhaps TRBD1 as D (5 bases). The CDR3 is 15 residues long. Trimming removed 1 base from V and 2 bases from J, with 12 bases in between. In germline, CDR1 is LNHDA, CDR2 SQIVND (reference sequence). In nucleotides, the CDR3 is TGTGCCAGTAGTATAGGGGGCGGTACCCCCTACGAGCAGTACTTC. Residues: CASSIGGGTPYEQYF. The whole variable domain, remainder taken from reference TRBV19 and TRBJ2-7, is DGGITQSPKYLFRKEGQNVTLSCEQNLNHDAMYWYRQDPGQGLRLIYYSQIVNDFQKGDIAEGYSVSREKKESFPLTVTSAQKNPTAFYLCASSIGGGTPYEQYFGPGTRLTVT.

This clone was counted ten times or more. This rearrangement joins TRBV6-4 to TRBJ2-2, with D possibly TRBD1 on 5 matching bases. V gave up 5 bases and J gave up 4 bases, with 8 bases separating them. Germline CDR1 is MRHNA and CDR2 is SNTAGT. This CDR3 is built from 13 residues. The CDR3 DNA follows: TGTGCCAGCAGTCTCGACAGCACCGGGGAGCTGTTTTTT. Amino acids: CASSLDSTGELFF.

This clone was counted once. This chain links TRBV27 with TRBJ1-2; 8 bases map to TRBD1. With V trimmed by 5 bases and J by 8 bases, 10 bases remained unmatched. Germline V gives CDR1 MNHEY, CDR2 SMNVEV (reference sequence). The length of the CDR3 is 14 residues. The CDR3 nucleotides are TGTGCCAGCAGTGTACATCAGGGGGCCGGGGGCTACACCTTC. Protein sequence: CASSVHQGAGGYTF.

CDR3 nucleotide sequence: TGTGCCAGCAGCTTAGGACTAGCGGGAGGTAAAGATACGCAGTATTTT. This encodes CASSLGLAGGKDTQYF. The rearrangement links TRBV5-4 to TRBJ2-3, with 14 bases identical to TRBD2. Germline loops: CDR1 SGHNT, CDR2 YYREEE (reference sequence). The CDR3 extends over 16 amino acids. V was clipped by 2 bases and J by 5 bases; unmatched bases: 4.

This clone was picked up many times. The CDR3 sequence: CASTGQGVHYGYTF. The CDR3 nucleotides read TGTGCCAGTACGGGACAGGGAGTGCACTATGGCTACACCTTC. The V gene is TRBV19, the J gene TRBJ1-2, with TRBD1 matching over 9 bases. This CDR3 spans 14 amino acids. The germline CDR1 and CDR2 sequences are LNHDA and SQIVND (reference sequence). V shed 7 bases and J 3 bases; nucleotides not matched to a gene: 6.

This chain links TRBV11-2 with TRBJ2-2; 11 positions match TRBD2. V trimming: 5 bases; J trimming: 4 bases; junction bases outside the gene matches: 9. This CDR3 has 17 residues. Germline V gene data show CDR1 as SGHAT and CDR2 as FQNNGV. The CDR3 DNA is TGTGCCAGCAGCCCCAGACTAGCGGGATCTGTCACCGGGGAGCTGTTTTTT. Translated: CASSPRLAGSVTGELFF.

The CDR3 loop is CASSESGQGREQYF. For the CDR3, the DNA is TGCGCCAGCAGTGAGTCGGGACAGGGGCGCGAGCAGTACTTC. The V call is TRBV10-2, the J call TRBJ2-7; 10 nucleotides align to TRBD1. Germline V gene data show CDR1 as WSHSY and CDR2 as SAAADI. The CDR3 extends over 14 amino acids. V shed 0 bases, J shed 6 bases, and the junction held 2 bases outside the gene matches.

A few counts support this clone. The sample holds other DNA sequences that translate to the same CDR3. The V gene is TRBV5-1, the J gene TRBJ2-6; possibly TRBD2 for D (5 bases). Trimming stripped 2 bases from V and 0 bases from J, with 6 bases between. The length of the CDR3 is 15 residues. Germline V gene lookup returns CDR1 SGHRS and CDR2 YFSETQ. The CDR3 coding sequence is TGCGCCAGCAGCTTAGGAGGCTCTGGGGCCAACGTCCTGACTTTC. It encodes CASSLGGSGANVLTF.

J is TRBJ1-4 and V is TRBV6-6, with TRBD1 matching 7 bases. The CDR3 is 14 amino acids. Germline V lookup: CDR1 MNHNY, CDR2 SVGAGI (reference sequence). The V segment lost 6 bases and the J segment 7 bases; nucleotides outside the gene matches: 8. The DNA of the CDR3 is TGTGCCAGCAGGTCGACAGGGTCCGCTGAAAAACTGTTTTTT. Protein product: CASRSTGSAEKLFF.

CDR3 in amino acids: CASSPAASGNTIYF. CDR3 coding DNA: TGTGCCAGCTCCCCGGCAGCCTCTGGAAACACCATATATTTT. The genes are TRBV18 and TRBJ1-3; D is ambiguous. The V end lost 6 bases, the J end lost 0 bases, and 9 bases lay between the germline ends. Germline V CDR1 and CDR2: KGHSH, LQKENI. The CDR3 covers 14 residues.

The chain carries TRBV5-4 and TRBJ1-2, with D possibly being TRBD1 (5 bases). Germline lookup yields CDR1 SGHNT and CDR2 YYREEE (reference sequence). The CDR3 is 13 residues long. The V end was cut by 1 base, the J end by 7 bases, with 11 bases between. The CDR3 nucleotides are TGTGCCAGCAGCTTGCGGACACCCGGTGGCTACACCTTC. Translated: CASSLRTPGGYTF.